A selection of T cell receptor beta chains follows, all from one sample in a study of Graves' ophthalmopathy and Graves' hyperthyroidism. TCRdb redid the calling of the multiplex PCR reads with MiXCR, one entry per CDR3 protein. The sample consists of over a million distinct CDR3 sequences, less than 45% of them appearing once. What was sequenced was peripheral blood or thyroid tissue (not recorded which). The receptors derive from an adult man with Graves' hyperthyroidism. CDR3s include the opening cysteine and the closing phenylalanine or tryptophan. A D gene is named only where the DNA matches it firmly. The size field is filled for only some rows; it gives once, few, many or a size class.

abundance	v_gene	d_gene	j_gene	CDR3aa	CDR3nt
-	TRBV29-1	-	TRBJ1-3	CSVETKWGTSSGNTIYF	TGCAGCGTTGAGACTAAGTGGGGAACGAGCTCTGGAAACACCATATATTTT
few	TRBV7-2	-	TRBJ2-5	CASSTSFPVRVETQYF	TGTGCCAGCAGTACCTCCTTCCCTGTCAGGGTAGAGACCCAGTACTTC
many	TRBV24-1	-	TRBJ1-2	CATSSSGGYTF	TGTGCCACCAGTTCCTCCGGTGGCTACACCTTC
few	TRBV28	-	TRBJ1-4	CASSRIGEKLFF	TGTGCCAGCTCCAGGATTGGAGAAAAACTGTTTTTT
-	TRBV14	TRBD1	TRBJ1-2	CAGSLGTVPGYGYTF	TGTGCCGGCAGCCTGGGGACAGTCCCAGGTTATGGCTACACCTTC
-	TRBV20-1	-	TRBJ1-1	CRIRGMNTEAFF	TGCAGAATCAGGGGCATGAACACTGAAGCTTTCTTT
many	TRBV9	-	TRBJ1-1	CASSVGGLLGNTEAFF	TGTGCCAGCAGCGTCGGGGGTCTCTTAGGGAACACTGAAGCTTTCTTT
-	TRBV10-3	TRBD1	TRBJ1-2	CAIRAGTGKVGYTF	TGTGCCATCAGGGCCGGGACAGGGAAGGTGGGCTACACCTTC
-	TRBV2	TRBD2	TRBJ2-7	CASKEAGTRYEQYF	TGTGCCAGCAAAGAAGCGGGGACTCGATACGAGCAGTACTTC
many	TRBV9	TRBD2	TRBJ2-5	CASSRSGAYQETQYF	TGTGCCAGCAGCCGTAGCGGGGCGTACCAAGAGACCCAGTACTTC
-	TRBV18	-	TRBJ1-1	CASSPMVSPEAFF	TGTGCCAGCTCACCGATGGTCAGCCCGGAAGCTTTCTTT
many	TRBV20-1	-	TRBJ1-4	CSARGLWDEKLFF	TGCAGTGCTAGGGGGTTGTGGGATGAAAAACTGTTTTTT
many	TRBV7-8	-	TRBJ1-5	CASHSGGRHQPQHF	TGTGCCAGCCACTCGGGGGGTCGACATCAGCCCCAGCATTTT
many	TRBV7-6	-	TRBJ2-7	CASSLRGWGAYEQYF	TGTGCCAGCAGCTTAAGGGGGTGGGGGGCCTACGAGCAGTACTTC
-	TRBV6-2/TRBV6-3	-	TRBJ1-5	CASSYGRTLRPQHF	TGTGCCAGCAGTTACGGGCGGACCCTCAGGCCCCAGCATTTT
-	TRBV7-9	TRBD1	TRBJ2-7	CASSQEGRGRYEQYF	TGCGCCAGCAGCCAAGAGGGCAGGGGGCGATACGAGCAGTACTTC
-	TRBV6-6	-	TRBJ1-4	CASSPIRNEKLFF	TGTGCCAGCAGTCCCATAAGAAATGAAAAACTGTTTTTT
many	TRBV10-3	-	TRBJ1-5	CASRRGLGNQPQHF	TGTGCCTCGAGACGTGGGTTGGGCAATCAGCCCCAGCATTTT
-	TRBV6-9	TRBD1	TRBJ2-6	CASRGQGRRTEAF	TGTGCCAGCAGAGGACAGGGCAGACGGACTGAAGCTTTC
-	TRBV9	-	TRBJ2-1	CASSARTGPSYNEQFF	TGTGCCAGCAGCGCGAGAACGGGCCCATCCTACAATGAGCAGTTCTTC
many	TRBV12-3/TRBV12-4	-	TRBJ2-6	CASSPRNVLTF	TGTGCCAGCAGTCCCCGCAACGTCCTGACTTTC
few	TRBV7-2	-	TRBJ2-5	CASSQESGSGPTAGTQYF	TGTGCCAGCAGCCAAGAATCGGGTTCGGGTCCTACGGCGGGGACCCAGTACTTC
-	TRBV9	-	TRBJ1-4	CASSVAKGRDNEKLFF	TGTGCCAGCAGCGTAGCAAAGGGGCGGGATAATGAAAAACTGTTTTTT
once	TRBV2	-	TRBJ2-7	CASSVGKRAYEQYF	TGTGCCAGCAGTGTCGGGAAAAGGGCCTACGAGCAGTACTTC
-	TRBV7-9	-	TRBJ1-4	CASSLKAPSGKLFF	TGTGCCAGCAGCTTGAAGGCCCCCTCCGGAAAACTGTTTTTT
-	TRBV9	-	TRBJ2-7	CASASGVGEQYF	TGTGCCAGCGCTAGTGGGGTCGGCGAGCAGTACTTC
many	TRBV7-9	TRBD2	TRBJ2-5	CASSNGLAGGVAQYF	TGTGCCAGCAGCAACGGACTAGCGGGGGGAGTGGCCCAGTACTTC
many	TRBV20-1	-	TRBJ1-2	CSASPGIDYTF	TGCAGTGCTAGTCCAGGCATCGACTACACCTTC
-	TRBV4-3	TRBD1	TRBJ1-5	CASSQGGTGGQPQHF	TGCGCCAGCAGCCAAGGGGGTACAGGGGGCCAGCCCCAGCATTTT
few	TRBV19	-	TRBJ2-6	CASSLSEGPATGANVLTF	TGTGCCAGTAGTCTTTCAGAGGGCCCGGCCACTGGGGCCAACGTCCTGACTTTC
many	TRBV19	-	TRBJ1-1	CASSTGGFTEAFF	TGTGCCAGTAGTACCGGTGGGTTCACTGAAGCTTTCTTT
-	TRBV10-3	-	TRBJ1-5	CASRSSQPQHF	TGTGCCAGCCGCTCCTCCCAGCCCCAGCATTTT
-	TRBV9	TRBD2	TRBJ2-5	CASSPTTSGGEETQYF	TGTGCCAGCAGCCCGACGACTAGCGGAGGGGAAGAGACCCAGTACTTC
once	TRBV20-1	TRBD2	TRBJ2-5	CSAAGTSGADTQYF	TGCAGTGCTGCCGGGACTAGCGGGGCAGATACGCAGTATTTC
few	TRBV10-2	-	TRBJ1-1	CASRNEGVVTEAFF	TGCGCCAGCAGAAACGAGGGGGTGGTCACTGAAGCTTTCTTT
-	TRBV12-3/TRBV12-4	-	TRBJ1-2	CASSLSSGHHNYGYTF	TGTGCCAGCAGTTTATCATCGGGACATCATAACTATGGCTACACCTTC
-	TRBV20-1	TRBD2	TRBJ2-5	CSARDTGLAVQETQYF	TGCAGTGCTAGAGACACTGGACTAGCGGTTCAAGAGACCCAGTACTTC
-	TRBV7-2	-	TRBJ2-7	CASSRPTTYNEQYF	TGTGCCAGCAGCCGACCTACCACGTACAATGAGCAGTACTTC
-	TRBV20-1	TRBD1	TRBJ2-2	CSAQTGKNTGELFF	TGCAGTGCCCAGACAGGGAAGAACACCGGGGAGCTGTTTTTT
few	TRBV29-1	TRBD1	TRBJ1-5	CSVGQANQPQHF	TGCAGCGTAGGACAGGCGAATCAGCCCCAGCATTTT
-	TRBV7-9	-	TRBJ2-7	CASSLVGARPHQDEQYF	TGTGCCAGCAGCTTAGTAGGGGCACGGCCACACCAGGACGAGCAGTACTTC
-	TRBV6-4	-	TRBJ2-1	CASSDSTSGEQFF	TGTGCCAGCAGTGACTCGACTTCCGGGGAGCAGTTCTTC
many	TRBV3-1	-	TRBJ1-3	CASSLFGTPGNTIYF	TGTGCCAGCAGCCTATTCGGCACTCCCGGAAACACCATATATTTT
-	TRBV7-2	-	TRBJ2-5	CASSQDNRGGRGTQYF	TGCGCCAGCAGCCAAGATAACAGGGGGGGCCGAGGGACCCAGTACTTC
-	TRBV2	-	TRBJ1-5	CASSLTPKENQPQHF	TGTGCCAGCAGTCTCACTCCCAAGGAGAATCAGCCCCAGCATTTT
-	TRBV27	TRBD2	TRBJ2-7	CASNPTTSGRGYEQYF	TGTGCCAGCAACCCAACGACTAGCGGGAGAGGTTACGAGCAGTACTTC
many	TRBV5-1	-	TRBJ1-4	CASSLGTATNEKLFF	TGTGCCAGCAGCTTAGGTACAGCAACTAATGAAAAACTGTTTTTT
-	TRBV15	-	TRBJ1-2	CATSRPDRSNYGYTF	TGTGCCACCAGCAGACCAGACAGGTCTAACTATGGCTACACCTTC
-	TRBV29-1	TRBD1	TRBJ1-2	CSPVRDRGRGYTF	TGCAGTCCAGTCCGGGACAGGGGTCGTGGCTACACCTTC
few	TRBV12-3/TRBV12-4	-	TRBJ2-2	CAQRPSNTGELFF	TGTGCCCAGCGGCCTTCGAACACCGGGGAGCTGTTTTTT
many	TRBV29-1	-	TRBJ2-7	CSVEALDGTYEQYF	TGCAGCGTTGAGGCCCTGGACGGCACCTACGAGCAGTACTTC